This entry concerns a single T cell receptor beta chain. Its antigen remains unidentified. One base away there is no much larger clone; base qualities are not given. The sample's treatment or condition label, in plain terms: live attenuated yellow fever vaccine strain. PBMCs were isolated from peripheral blood using a standard Ficoll-Paque protocol. Dynabeads CD4 and CD8 positive selection kits were used to isolate CD4 and CD8 T-cell fractions. TriZol was used to extract RNA from bulk PBMCs, CD4 and CD8 fractions, and dextramer-positive and dextramer-negative fractions. TCR cDNA was synthesized by 5'RACE template switching, through which a universal primer site and unique molecular identifiers were introduced. cDNA synthesis was primed from both the TCR alpha and TCR beta constant segments. Two PCR steps were used to amplify libraries, with sample barcodes and sequencing adapters being added in the second step. Sequencing of libraries was done on Illumina HiSeq 2500 (2x100 bp) or NovaSeq (2x150 bp). The source study handled its data this way. Demultiplexing of reads and collapsing into UMI consensus sequences were performed with MIGEC, and V(D)J alignment was carried out with MiXCR. Vaccine-responding clonotypes were identified with edgeR using replicate PBMC samples, with FDR below 0.01 and a log2 fold change above 5 up to day 15 being required. Each bulk clonotype was labeled CD4 or CD8 based on which sequenced repertoire, CD4 or CD8, contained the clonotype at higher abundance. TCRdb's own reprocessing of the public reads used fastp at Q25 and MiXCR and kept productive beta chains. Under each unique CDR3 protein, matching rows form one entry showing the most common genes and DNA. TCRdb, not the authors, supplied the V and J calls. The sample contains 150,000 to 200,000 distinct CDR3 sequences, less than 9% of them found a single time. The ten largest account for 2.5% to 3% of the sample.

The data belong to a study of T cells after yellow fever vaccination (dated 2019 in TCRdb). Some background on the complete study: Libraries from fractions with low cell numbers were prepared with the SMART-Seq v4 Ultra Low Input RNA kit. To follow T-cell clones before and after both primary and booster YFV17D yellow fever vaccination, bulk TCR alpha and beta repertoires underwent longitudinal sequencing. Two healthy male donors, one aged 18 to 29 and one aged 30 to 40 years, made up the cohort. Blood was collected at multiple timepoints before and after primary and secondary immunization, and bulk PBMC replicates and cell subsets were isolated.

Broad study findings and their caveats: Only two donors were included in the study, so the extent to which the findings can be generalized is limited. A small fraction of clonotypes appeared in both the CD4 and CD8 compartments, likely as a result of convergent recombination. The secondary T-cell response was weaker than the primary response but faster, peaking on day 5 instead of day 15. Most clones expanded after primary vaccination (about 95% of CD4 and 88% of CD8) were re-detected after the booster, suggesting that broad memory maintenance occurred. Because abundant contaminating clonotypes from the bulk population could be contained in FACS-sorted repertoires, computational filtering was required.

There are 15 amino acids in the CDR3, from cysteine to phenylalanine inclusive. Just CDR3 DNA is preserved here, 45 bases in frame from base 1. V and J lose 0 bases and 7 bases, and a span of 13 bases separates them. This chain joins TRBV12-3 or TRBV12-4 to TRBJ1-5; TRBD1 is perhaps the D gene, given 6 matching bases. The sample consisted of CD4+ T cells sorted from PBMCs, taken less than 6 days after the first yellow fever vaccination. The TCR comes from a man between 18 and 29 years old who received the YFV17D yellow fever vaccine. The CDR3 protein sequence reads: CASSLAQGLGQPQHF. In nucleotide form, the sequence is TGTGCCAGCAGTTTAGCCCAGGGGCTGGGCCAGCCCCAGCATTTT.